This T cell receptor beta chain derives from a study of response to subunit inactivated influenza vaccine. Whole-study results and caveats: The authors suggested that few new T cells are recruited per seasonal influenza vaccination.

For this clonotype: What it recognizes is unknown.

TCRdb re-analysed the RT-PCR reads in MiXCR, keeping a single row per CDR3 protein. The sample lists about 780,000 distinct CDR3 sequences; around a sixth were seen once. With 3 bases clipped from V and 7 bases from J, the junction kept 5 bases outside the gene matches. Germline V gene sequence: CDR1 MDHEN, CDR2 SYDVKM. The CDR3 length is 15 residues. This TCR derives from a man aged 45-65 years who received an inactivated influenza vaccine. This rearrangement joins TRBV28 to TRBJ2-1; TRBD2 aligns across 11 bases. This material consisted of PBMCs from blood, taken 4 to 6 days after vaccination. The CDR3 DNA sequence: TGTGCCAGCAGTTTCCCAAGACTAGCGGGAAATGAGCAGTTCTTC. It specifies CASSFPRLAGNEQFF. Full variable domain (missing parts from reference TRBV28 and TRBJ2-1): DVKVTQSSRYLVKRTGEKVFLECVQDMDHENMFWYRQDPGLGLRLIYFSYDVKMKEKGDIPEGYSVSREKKERFSLILESASTNQTSMYLCASSFPRLAGNEQFFGPGTRLTVL.